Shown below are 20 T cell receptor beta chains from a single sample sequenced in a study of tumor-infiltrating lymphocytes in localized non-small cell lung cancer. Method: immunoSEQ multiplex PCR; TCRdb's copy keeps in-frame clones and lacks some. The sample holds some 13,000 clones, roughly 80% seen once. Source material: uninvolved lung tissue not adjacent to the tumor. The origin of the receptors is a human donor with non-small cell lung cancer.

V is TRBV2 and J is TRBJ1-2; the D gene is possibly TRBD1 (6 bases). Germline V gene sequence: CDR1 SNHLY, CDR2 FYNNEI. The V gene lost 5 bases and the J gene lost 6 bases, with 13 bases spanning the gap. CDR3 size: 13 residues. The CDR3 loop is CASSHRDIDGYTF. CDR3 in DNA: TGTGCCAGCAGTCACAGGGACATCGATGGCTACACCTTC.

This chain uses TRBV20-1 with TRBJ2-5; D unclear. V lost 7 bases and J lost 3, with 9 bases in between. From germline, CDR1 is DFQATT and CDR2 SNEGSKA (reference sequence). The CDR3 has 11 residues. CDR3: CSVLKEETQYF. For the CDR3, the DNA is TGCAGTGTCCTGAAGGAAGAGACCCAGTACTTC.

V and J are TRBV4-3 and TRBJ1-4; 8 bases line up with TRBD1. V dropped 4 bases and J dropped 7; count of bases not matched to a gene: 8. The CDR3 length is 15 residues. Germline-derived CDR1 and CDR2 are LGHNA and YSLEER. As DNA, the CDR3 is TGCGCCAGCAGCCCCTCGACAGGGGTCGTTGAAAAACTGTTTTTT. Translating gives CASSPSTGVVEKLFF.

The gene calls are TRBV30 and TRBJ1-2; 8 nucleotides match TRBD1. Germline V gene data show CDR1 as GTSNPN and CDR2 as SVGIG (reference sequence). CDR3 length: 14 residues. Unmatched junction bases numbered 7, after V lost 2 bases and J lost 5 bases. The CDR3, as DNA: TGTGCCTGGAGTCCTCGGACAGGGATTTATGGCTACACCTTC. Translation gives CAWSPRTGIYGYTF.

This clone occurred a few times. The CDR3 DNA follows: TGCAGCGTTGAATCTTTGGGTTCCTATGGCTACACCTTC. Translating gives CSVESLGSYGYTF. The V call is TRBV29-1, the J call TRBJ1-2; no firm D call. V lost 2 bases to trimming and J lost 4 bases, with 11 bases between them. The CDR3 runs to 13 residues. CDR1 is SQVTM and CDR2 is ANQGSEA in the germline V gene.

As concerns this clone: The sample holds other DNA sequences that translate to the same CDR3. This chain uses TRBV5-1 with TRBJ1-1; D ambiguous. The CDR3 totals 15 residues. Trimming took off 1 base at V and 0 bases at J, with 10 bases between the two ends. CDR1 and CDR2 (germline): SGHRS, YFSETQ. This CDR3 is CASSLSQPMNTEAFF. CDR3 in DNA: TGCGCCAGCAGCTTGAGCCAGCCCATGAACACTGAAGCTTTCTTT.

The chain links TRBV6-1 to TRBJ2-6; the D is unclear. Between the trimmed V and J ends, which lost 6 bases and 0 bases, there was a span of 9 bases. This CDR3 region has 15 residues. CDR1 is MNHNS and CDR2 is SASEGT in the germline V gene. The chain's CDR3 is CASRGQTSGANVLTF. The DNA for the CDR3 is TGTGCCAGCAGGGGTCAGACCTCTGGGGCCAACGTCCTGACTTTC.

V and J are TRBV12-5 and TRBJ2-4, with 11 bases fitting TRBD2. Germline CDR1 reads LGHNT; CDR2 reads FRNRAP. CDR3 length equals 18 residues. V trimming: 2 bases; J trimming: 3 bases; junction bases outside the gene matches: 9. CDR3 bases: TGTGCTAGTGGTTTGTTTGCCCCTAGCGGGAGGTTCAAAAACATTCAGTACTTC. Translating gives CASGLFAPSGRFKNIQYF.

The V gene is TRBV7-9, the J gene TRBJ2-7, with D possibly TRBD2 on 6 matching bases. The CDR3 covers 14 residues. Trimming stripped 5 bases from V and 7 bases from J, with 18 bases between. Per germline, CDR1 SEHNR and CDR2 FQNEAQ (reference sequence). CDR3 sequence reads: CASSPPLSGLEQYF. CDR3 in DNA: TGTGCCAGCAGCCCCCCACTAAGCGGGTTGGAGCAGTACTTC. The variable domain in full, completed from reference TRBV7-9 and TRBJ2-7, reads DTGVSQNPRHKITKRGQNVTFRCDPISEHNRLYWYRQTLGQGPEFLTYFQNEAQLEKSRLLSDRFSAERPKGSFSTLEIQRTEQGDSAMYLCASSPPLSGLEQYFGPGTRLTVT.

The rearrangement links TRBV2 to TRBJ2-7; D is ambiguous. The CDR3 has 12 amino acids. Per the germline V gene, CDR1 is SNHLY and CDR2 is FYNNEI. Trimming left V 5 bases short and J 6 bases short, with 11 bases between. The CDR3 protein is CASSFSPSEQYF. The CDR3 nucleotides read TGTGCCAGCAGTTTTAGCCCTTCCGAGCAGTACTTC.

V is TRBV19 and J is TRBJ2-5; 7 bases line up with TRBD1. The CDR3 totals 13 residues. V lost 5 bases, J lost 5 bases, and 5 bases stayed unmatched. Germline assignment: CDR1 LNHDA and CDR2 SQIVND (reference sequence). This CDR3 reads CASSRQGLETQYF. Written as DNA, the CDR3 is TGTGCCAGTAGTCGACAGGGTCTGGAGACCCAGTACTTC.

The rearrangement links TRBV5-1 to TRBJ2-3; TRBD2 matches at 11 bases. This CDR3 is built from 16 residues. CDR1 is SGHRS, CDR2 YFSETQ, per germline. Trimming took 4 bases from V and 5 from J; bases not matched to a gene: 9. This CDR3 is CASSPELAGVRDTQYF. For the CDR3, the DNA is TGCGCCAGCAGCCCGGAACTAGCGGGAGTTAGAGATACGCAGTATTTT.

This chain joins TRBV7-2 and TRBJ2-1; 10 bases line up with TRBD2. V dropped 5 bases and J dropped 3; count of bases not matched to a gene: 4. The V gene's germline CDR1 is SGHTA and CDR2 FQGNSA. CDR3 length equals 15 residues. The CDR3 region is CASSPGTSVYNEQFF. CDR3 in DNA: TGTGCCAGCAGCCCCGGGACTAGCGTCTACAATGAGCAGTTCTTC.

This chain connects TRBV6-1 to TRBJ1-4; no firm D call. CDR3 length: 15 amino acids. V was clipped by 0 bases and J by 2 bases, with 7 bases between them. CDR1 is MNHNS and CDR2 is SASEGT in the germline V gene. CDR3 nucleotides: TGTGCCAGCAGTGAAGCAAGGTGGACTAATGAAAAACTGTTTTTT. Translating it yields CASSEARWTNEKLFF.

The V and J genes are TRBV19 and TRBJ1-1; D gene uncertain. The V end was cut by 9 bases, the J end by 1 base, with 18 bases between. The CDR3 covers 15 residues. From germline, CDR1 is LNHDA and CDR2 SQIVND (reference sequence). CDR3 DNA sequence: TGTGCCAGCTACGACGGGCCCCGCGGGAACACTGAAGCTTTCTTT. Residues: CASYDGPRGNTEAFF.

The CDR3 is CATRALGAGGTVGQFF. For the CDR3, the DNA is TGTGCCACCAGAGCCTTAGGAGCGGGGGGCACCGTAGGGCAGTTCTTC. V is TRBV10-3 and J is TRBJ2-1, with 9 bases that match TRBD2. V dropped 10 bases and J dropped 12; count of bases not matched to a gene: 22. Per germline, CDR1 ENHRY and CDR2 SYGVKD. The CDR3 extends over 16 amino acids.

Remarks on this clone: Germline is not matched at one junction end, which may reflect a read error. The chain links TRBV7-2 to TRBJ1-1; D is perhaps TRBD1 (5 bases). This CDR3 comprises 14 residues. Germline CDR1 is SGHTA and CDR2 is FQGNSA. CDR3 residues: CASSQDRGRAEAFF. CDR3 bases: TGCGCCAGCAGCCAAGATAGGGGTCGCGCTGAAGCTTTCTTT.

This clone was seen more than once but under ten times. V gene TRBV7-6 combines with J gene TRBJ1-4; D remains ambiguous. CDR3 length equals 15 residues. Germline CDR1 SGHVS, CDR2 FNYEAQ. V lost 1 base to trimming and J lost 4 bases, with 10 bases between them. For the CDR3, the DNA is TGTGCCAGCAGCTTAGGGGGTAGTAATAATGAAAAACTGTTTTTT. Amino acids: CASSLGGSNNEKLFF.

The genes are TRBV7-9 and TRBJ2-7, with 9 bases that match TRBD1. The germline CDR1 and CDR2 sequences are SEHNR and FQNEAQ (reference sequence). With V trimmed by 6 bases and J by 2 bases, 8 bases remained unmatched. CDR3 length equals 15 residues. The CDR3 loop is CASSYRQGGTYEQYF. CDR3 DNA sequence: TGTGCCAGCAGTTATAGACAGGGGGGAACCTACGAGCAGTACTTC. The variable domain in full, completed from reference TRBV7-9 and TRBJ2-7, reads DTGVSQNPRHKITKRGQNVTFRCDPISEHNRLYWYRQTLGQGPEFLTYFQNEAQLEKSRLLSDRFSAERPKGSFSTLEIQRTEQGDSAMYLCASSYRQGGTYEQYFGPGTRLTVT.

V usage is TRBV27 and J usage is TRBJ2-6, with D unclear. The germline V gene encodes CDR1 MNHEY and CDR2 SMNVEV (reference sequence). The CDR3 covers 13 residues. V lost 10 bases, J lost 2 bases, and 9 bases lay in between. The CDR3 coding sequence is TGTGCCACCAGAGTGGCTGGGGCCAACGTCCTGACTTTC. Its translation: CATRVAGANVLTF. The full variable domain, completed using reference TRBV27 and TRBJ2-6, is EAQVTQNPRYLITVTGKKLTVTCSQNMNHEYMSWYRQDPGLGLRQIYYSMNVEVTDKGDVPEGYKVSRKEKRNFPLILESPSPNQTSLYFCATRVAGANVLTFGAGSRLTVL.